This T cell receptor beta chain is from a study of response to subunit inactivated influenza vaccine. This CDR3 has 14 amino acids. V lost 1 base, J lost 5 bases, and 9 bases lay in between. This clonotype was counted only a few times. A single record per CDR3 protein comes from TCRdb applying MiXCR to the RT-PCR reads. This repertoire shows about 300,000 distinct CDR3 sequences, 21% found once; its top ten account for roughly 10%. The input for sequencing was PBMCs from blood, taken 21 months after vaccination. The rearrangement joins TRBV12-3 or TRBV12-4 to TRBJ2-1, with D unresolved. The TCR sequence derives from a man aged 50 to 69 who received an inactivated influenza vaccine. The CDR3 DNA sequence: TGTGCCAGCAGTTTAGGGTTAGTAAACAATGAGCAGTTCTTC. This sequence encodes CASSLGLVNNEQFF.